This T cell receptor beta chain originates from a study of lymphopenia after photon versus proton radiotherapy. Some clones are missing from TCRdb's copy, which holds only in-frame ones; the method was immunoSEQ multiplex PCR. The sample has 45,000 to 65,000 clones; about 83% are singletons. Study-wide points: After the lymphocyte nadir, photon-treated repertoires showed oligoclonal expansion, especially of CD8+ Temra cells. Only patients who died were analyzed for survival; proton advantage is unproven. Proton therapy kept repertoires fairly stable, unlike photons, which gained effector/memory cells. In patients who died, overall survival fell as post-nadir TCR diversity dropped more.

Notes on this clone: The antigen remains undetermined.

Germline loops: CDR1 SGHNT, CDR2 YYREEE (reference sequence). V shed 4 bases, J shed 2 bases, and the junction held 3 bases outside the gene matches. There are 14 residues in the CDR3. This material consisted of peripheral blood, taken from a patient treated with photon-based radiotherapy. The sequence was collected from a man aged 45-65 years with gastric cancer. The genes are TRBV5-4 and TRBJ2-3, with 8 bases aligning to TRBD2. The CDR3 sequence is CASSPGGYTDTQYF. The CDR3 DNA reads TGTGCCAGCAGCCCGGGGGGGTACACAGATACGCAGTATTTT.